This TCR beta chain was recorded in a study of cytomegalovirus exposure and HLA in healthy donors. Use of 60 Vbeta and 13 Jbeta primers characterized the PCR. Using immunoSEQ multiplex PCR, the repertoire was profiled, and TCRdb retains in-frame clones only, with some absent. The top ten clones hold about 0.66% of a sample with approximately 150,000 clones, about 75% of them seen once. Note on this clone: Its antigen is currently unknown.

Trimming removed 3 bases from V and 8 bases from J; junction bases left unmatched: 9. The CDR3 has 16 residues. CDR1 and CDR2 from the germline V gene are ENHRY and SYGVKD. Points from the study as a whole: Previously analyzed data showed that most TCR beta V segments were productive at a frequency of about 90% or about 30%.

The rearrangement uses TRBV10-3 and TRBJ2-1; 11 bases align to TRBD2. This TCR derives from a male donor in good health and CMV-seronegative. Sequencing was performed on PBMCs. The CDR3 DNA is TGTGCCATCAGTGACCCCTTAGCGGGGGGGCCCCATGAGCAGTTCTTC. Translation gives CAISDPLAGGPHEQFF.